One and the same sample provided the 17 T cell receptor beta chains below, sequenced in a study of blood T cells in healthy people across ages. The second PCR ran roughly 7 to 11 cycles with a sample-barcoded 5' primer and J-beta primers. TCRdb passed the 5' RACE reads through MiXCR, listing each CDR3 protein once. The table shows 1.4 million to 1.5 million distinct CDR3 sequences, with about 40% occurring only once. The sequenced sample was blood. Receptor source: a woman between 18 and 29 years old in good health.

This clonotype was counted many times. The rearrangement links TRBV7-3 to TRBJ1-2, with a tentative D call TRBD1 (6 bases). Germline CDR1 is SGHTA and CDR2 is FQGTGA. The CDR3 consists of 15 residues. The V gene lost 5 bases and the J gene lost 3 bases, with 16 bases spanning the gap. CDR3 nucleotide sequence: TGTGCCAGCAGCCCCAGAGGGGGGACCGACTATGGCTACACCTTC. This translates into CASSPRGGTDYGYTF.

For this clonotype: At one of its ends the junction is not consistent with the germline gene, which may arise from a read error. The rearrangement joins TRBV28 to TRBJ2-1; D call uncertain. This CDR3 contains 12 residues. CDR1 is MDHEN, CDR2 SYDVKM, per germline. CDR3 DNA sequence: TGTACCAGCAGTTTCGTCATGGATGAGCAGTTCTTC. It is translated as CTSSFVMDEQFF. The entire variable domain, with the rest obtained from reference TRBV28 and TRBJ2-1, is as follows: DVKVTQSSRYLVKRTGEKVFLECVQDMDHENMFWYRQDPGLGLRLIYFSYDVKMKEKGDIPEGYSVSREKKERFSLILESASTNQTSMYLCTSSFVMDEQFFGPGTRLTVL.

This chain joins TRBV12-3 or TRBV12-4 and TRBJ2-7, with 9 bases lining up with TRBD1. The CDR3 contains 16 residues. V was clipped by 5 bases and J by 4 bases; unmatched bases: 12. The CDR3 bases are TGTGCCAGCAGTCGATCCGCCGGACAGGGGTGGTACGAGCAGTACTTC. The encoded protein is CASSRSAGQGWYEQYF.

This chain uses TRBV4-2 with TRBJ1-2; TRBD1 is a possible D gene (5 bases). This CDR3 has 15 amino acids. Trimming took 0 bases from V and 5 from J, leaving 13 bases between them. Germline CDR1 reads LGHNA; CDR2 reads YNFKEQ. CDR3 protein: CASSQDGGGAYGYTF. The DNA for the CDR3 is TGTGCCAGCAGCCAAGATGGCGGAGGGGCGTATGGCTACACCTTC.

The chain recombines TRBV10-3 with TRBJ2-7; 7 bases match TRBD1. The germline V gene has CDR1 ENHRY and CDR2 SYGVKD. This CDR3 spans 13 amino acids. Losses at the gene ends were 7 bases for V and 5 bases for J; bases not matched to a gene: 8. The DNA of the CDR3 is TGTGCCATCATCACGGACAGGAGAAACGAGCAGTACTTC. Amino acids: CAIITDRRNEQYF.

The table lists this clonotype with a few counts. CDR3 DNA sequence: TGCAGTGCTAGAGATAAGGCGTTTGCCGGGGAGCTGTTTTTT. It codes for CSARDKAFAGELFF. The J gene is TRBJ2-2, the V gene TRBV20-1; no reliable D call. Per the germline V gene, CDR1 is DFQATT and CDR2 is SNEGSKA (reference sequence). This CDR3 has 14 residues. Trimming took 0 bases from V and 6 from J, leaving 11 bases between them.

This chain links TRBV21-1 with TRBJ2-7; TRBD1 is the table's D call, not checked against the DNA. TRBV21-1 is marked as a pseudogene. This CDR3 is 13 amino acids long. As DNA, the CDR3 is TGTGCCAGAGGGGTTGGGGGAAAATACGAGCAGTACTTC. Its protein product is CARGVGGKYEQYF.

The V gene is TRBV21-1, the J gene TRBJ1-1. TRBV21-1 is shown as a pseudogene. CDR3 size: 16 residues. The CDR3 DNA is TGTGCCAGCAGCAAATGGGAACTAGACCAAAACTTAACGGATTTCTTT. Protein product: CASSKWELDQNLTDFF.

Only a few counts were recorded for this clonotype. The genes are TRBV7-9 and TRBJ1-2; TRBD1 matches at 7 bases. The CDR3 length is 14 residues. From germline, CDR1 is SEHNR and CDR2 FQNEAQ (reference sequence). With V trimmed by 5 bases and J by 4 bases, 7 bases remained unmatched. The CDR3 nucleotides read TGTGCCAGCAGCCCTCCGGGACAGAGCTATGGCTACACCTTC. Translation: CASSPPGQSYGYTF. Using reference TRBV7-9 and TRBJ1-2 for the parts outside the CDR3, the full variable domain is DTGVSQNPRHKITKRGQNVTFRCDPISEHNRLYWYRQTLGQGPEFLTYFQNEAQLEKSRLLSDRFSAERPKGSFSTLEIQRTEQGDSAMYLCASSPPGQSYGYTFGSGTRLTVV.

This clonotype was seen ten or more times. The junction shows a germline mismatch at one end, possibly a read error. V and J are TRBV5-1 and TRBJ1-1, with 9 positions matching TRBD1. Germline assignment: CDR1 SGHRS and CDR2 YFSETQ. The CDR3 runs to 14 residues. CDR3 amino acids: CASSLTGGNTEAFF. CDR3 nucleotide sequence: TGTGCCAGCAGCTTAACAGGGGGCAACACTGAAGCTTTCTTT.

The chain uses TRBV11-1 and TRBJ2-1; 8 bases line up with TRBD2. The germline gives CDR1 SGHAT, CDR2 FQDESV (reference sequence). This CDR3 contains 18 residues. V was pared by 1 base and J by 5 bases, with 13 bases of the junction left unmatched. CDR3 sequence: CASSLVRMGERGNNEQFF. The CDR3 DNA reads as TGTGCCAGCAGCTTAGTTCGTATGGGCGAGCGGGGGAACAATGAGCAGTTCTTC.

This clonotype was seen a few times. The V gene is TRBV5-4, the J gene TRBJ1-1; D gene uncertain. The CDR3 is 14 amino acids. Germline V gives CDR1 SGHNT, CDR2 YYREEE (reference sequence). Trimming left V 6 bases short and J 3 bases short, with 15 bases between. As DNA, the CDR3 is TGTGCCAGCAAAGCGCCCGGGGTGGACACTGAAGCTTTCTTT. Amino acid sequence: CASKAPGVDTEAFF.

This clonotype was counted ten times or more. The CDR3 here is CASSLAQNYGYTF. Here the CDR3 DNA reads TGCGCCAGCAGCTTGGCCCAAAACTATGGCTACACCTTC. This rearrangement joins TRBV5-1 to TRBJ1-2; the D is unclear. The CDR3 length is 13 residues. The V end lost 0 bases, the J end lost 2 bases, and 5 bases lay between the germline ends. Germline V lookup: CDR1 SGHRS, CDR2 YFSETQ. The full variable domain, in which reference TRBV5-1 and TRBJ1-2 provide the parts outside the CDR3, is KAGVTQTPRYLIKTRGQQVTLSCSPISGHRSVSWYQQTPGQGLQFLFEYFSETQRNKGNFPGRFSGRQFSNSRSEMNVSTLELGDSALYLCASSLAQNYGYTFGSGTRLTVV.

As DNA, the CDR3 is TGTGCCAGCAGTTCCCGTGAGGGAGTGAACACTGAAGCTTTCTTT. As protein: CASSSREGVNTEAFF. V gene TRBV6-6 combines with J gene TRBJ1-1, with no clear D. The CDR3 is made up of 15 amino acids. The germline CDR1 and CDR2 sequences are MNHNY and SVGAGI (reference sequence). Between the trimmed V and J ends, which lost 4 bases and 0 bases, there was a span of 12 bases.

This clonotype showed up just a few times. V usage is TRBV3-1 and J usage is TRBJ2-5; a weak D match, TRBD1 (5 bases). V shed 5 bases and J shed 0 bases, with 13 bases lying between them. The CDR3 is 15 residues long. Germline V gene lookup returns CDR1 LGHDT and CDR2 YNNKEL (reference sequence). The CDR3 bases are TGTGCCAGCAGCGCGGACATGCTGTACCAAGAGACCCAGTACTTC. Protein: CASSADMLYQETQYF.

V gene TRBV30 combines with J gene TRBJ2-3; 8 nucleotides line up with TRBD1. The length of the CDR3 is 14 residues. CDR1 GTSNPN and CDR2 SVGIG come from the germline V gene (reference sequence). The V segment lost 6 bases and the J segment 5 bases; nucleotides outside the gene matches: 10. The CDR3: CACSPGGLEDTQYF. The CDR3 nucleotides read TGTGCCTGTTCACCAGGGGGCTTGGAAGATACGCAGTATTTT.

This chain links TRBV7-6 with TRBJ2-4, with 11 nucleotides matching TRBD2. The J call could be wrong; TRBJ2-7 is a better fit for the DNA end. Germline assignment: CDR1 SGHVS and CDR2 FNYEAQ. There are 16 residues in the CDR3. CDR3 sequence: CASETSGETYFYEQYF. CDR3 DNA: TGTGCCAGCGAGACTAGCGGGGAAACCTATTTCTACGAGCAGTACTTC.